The 15 T cell receptor beta chains given below trace back to one sample, sequenced in a study of radiotherapy plus CTLA-4 blockade in lung cancer. Profiled with immunoSEQ multiplex PCR; TCRdb holds only in-frame clones, not every one. The repertoire holds more than 75,000 clones, with roughly 74% as singletons. Sequences were derived from peripheral blood, sampled from a patient treated with radiotherapy plus ipilimumab. The receptors originated from a human donor with non-small cell lung cancer who had a partial response to radiotherapy plus ipilimumab. Some clones in this sample may be carry-over from other donors' samples.

The chain couples TRBV2 to TRBJ2-2; possible D gene TRBD1, 6 bases. The germline gives CDR1 SNHLY, CDR2 FYNNEI. V was shortened by 1 base and J by 5 bases, with 14 bases between the two germline ends. This CDR3 has 16 amino acids. DNA of the CDR3: TGTGCCAGCAGTGAAGTAGGGACAATTAATACCGGGGAGCTGTTTTTT. It yields the protein CASSEVGTINTGELFF.

Note on this clone: One junction end does not reproduce the germline sequence, and a read error may be involved. The chain uses TRBV5-6 and TRBJ2-7, with 7 positions matching TRBD1. Per the germline V gene, CDR1 is SGHDT and CDR2 is YYEEEE. The CDR3 length is 13 residues. The CDR3 coding sequence is TGTGCCAGCAGCGCAGGGGGAGTATACGAGCAGTGCTTC. Encoded protein: CASSAGGVYEQCF. Based on the CDR3 plus reference TRBV5-6 and TRBJ2-7, the full variable domain is DAGVTQSPTHLIKTRGQQVTLRCSPKSGHDTVSWYQQALGQGPQFIFQYYEEEERQRGNFPDRFSGHQFPNYSSELNVNALLLGDSALYLCASSAGGVYEQCFGPGTRLTVT.

The sample holds one count of this clone. The chain uses TRBV5-1 and TRBJ2-2, with 13 positions matching TRBD2. This CDR3 spans 16 amino acids. V was clipped by 2 bases and J by 6 bases; unmatched bases: 4. Per germline, CDR1 SGHRS and CDR2 YFSETQ. For the CDR3, the DNA is TGCGCCAGCAGCTTCACTAGCGGGGGGGCTGCCGGGGAGCTGTTTTTT. Translating it yields CASSFTSGGAAGELFF.

This chain joins TRBV23-1 and TRBJ2-7, with a weak D call TRBD1 (6 bases). TRBV23-1 is reported as an ORF; its role is uncertain. V lost 0 bases, J lost 2 bases, and 17 bases lay in between. This CDR3 spans 17 amino acids. In DNA form, the CDR3 reads TGCGCCAGCAGTCAATCCACGTGCGCAGGGGCGGCCTACGAGCAGTACTTC. It specifies CASSQSTCAGAAYEQYF.

The chain links TRBV5-1 to TRBJ2-3; 8 bases agree with TRBD2. The CDR3 consists of 16 residues. Germline CDR1 reads SGHRS; CDR2 reads YFSETQ. The trim removed 4 bases at V and 7 bases at J, leaving 14 bases unmatched. CDR3 DNA: TGCGCCAGCAGCCGGGGCGGACTAGCCGATGGCAATACGCAGTATTTT. Translation: CASSRGGLADGNTQYF.

The gene calls are TRBV4-2 and TRBJ2-3, with 8 bases fitting TRBD2. The CDR3 consists of 17 residues. Losses at the gene ends were 3 bases for V and 3 bases for J; bases not matched to a gene: 11. CDR1 and CDR2 (germline): LGHNA, YNFKEQ. The CDR3 reads CASSQDPGRGATDTQYF. In DNA, the CDR3 is TGTGCCAGCAGCCAGGACCCTGGGCGGGGGGCGACAGATACGCAGTATTTT.

This chain connects TRBV14 to TRBJ1-2; 9 nucleotides match TRBD1. The length of the CDR3 is 16 residues. V was pared by 4 bases and J by 4 bases, with 10 bases of the junction left unmatched. The germline V gene has CDR1 SGHDN and CDR2 FVKESK. Here the CDR3 reads CASSPTTGGSFYGYTF. CDR3 in DNA: TGTGCCAGCAGCCCGACAACAGGGGGCAGTTTCTATGGCTACACCTTC.

V is TRBV11-2 and J is TRBJ2-1, with TRBD2 matching 7 bases. The V gene end was trimmed by 1 base and the J gene end by 10 bases; junction bases not matched to a gene: 4. The CDR3 loop spans 13 amino acids. The germline V gene has CDR1 SGHAT and CDR2 FQNNGV. The CDR3 coding sequence is TGTGCCAGCAGCTTAGGTCGGGGGGACGAGCAGTTCTTC. This codes for CASSLGRGDEQFF.

This clone was seen more than once but under ten times. This rearrangement joins TRBV4-1 to TRBJ1-6; D call uncertain. There are 18 residues in the CDR3. V was clipped by 0 bases and J by 1 base, with 13 bases between them. Germline V gene sequence: CDR1 MGHRA, CDR2 YSYEKL. The CDR3 sequence: CASSQDPVRVSYNSPLHF. The CDR3 DNA reads TGCGCCAGCAGCCAAGATCCGGTGAGGGTTTCCTATAATTCACCCCTCCACTTT.

A single count supports this clone. The V call is TRBV2, the J call TRBJ1-5; TRBD1 might be the D (5 bases). This CDR3 spans 13 amino acids. The germline V gene encodes CDR1 SNHLY and CDR2 FYNNEI. Trimming pared 2 bases from V and 5 bases from J, leaving 7 bases between. The CDR3 DNA reads TGTGCCAGCAGTGAACAGGGTTATCAGCCCCAGCATTTT. Residues: CASSEQGYQPQHF. Using reference TRBV2 and TRBJ1-5 for the parts outside the CDR3, the full variable domain is EPEVTQTPSHQVTQMGQEVILRCVPISNHLYFYWYRQILGQKVEFLVSFYNNEISEKSEIFDDQFSVERPDGSNFTLKIRSTKLEDSAMYFCASSEQGYQPQHFGDGTRLSIL.

This sequence joins TRBV7-2 and TRBJ2-7; perhaps TRBD1 as D (5 bases). V was cut by 5 bases and J by 2 bases, with 13 bases left in between. This CDR3 comprises 14 residues. Germline lookup yields CDR1 SGHTA and CDR2 FQGNSA. CDR3 sequence reads: CASSPQGTPYEQYF. The CDR3 nucleotides are TGTGCCAGCAGCCCCCAGGGAACCCCCTACGAGCAGTACTTC.

The rearrangement uses TRBV5-5 and TRBJ2-6, with 11 bases identical to TRBD1. CDR1 SGHKS and CDR2 YYEKEE come from the germline V gene (reference sequence). J was trimmed by 0 bases and V by 3 bases; bases with no gene match: 11. The CDR3 sequence is 20 residues long. The CDR3 DNA reads as TGTGCCAGCAGCTGGGGACAGGGGGTCCTCCACACCTCTGGGGCCAACGTCCTGACTTTC. Its translation: CASSWGQGVLHTSGANVLTF. The complete variable domain, with remaining parts taken from reference TRBV5-5 and TRBJ2-6, reads DAGVTQSPTHLIKTRGQQVTLRCSPISGHKSVSWYQQVLGQGPQFIFQYYEKEERGRGNFPDRFSARQFPNYSSELNVNALLLGDSALYLCASSWGQGVLHTSGANVLTFGAGSRLTVL.

A single count supports this clone. The chain has TRBV11-3 and TRBJ1-1; D unresolved. V was trimmed by 10 bases and J by 2 bases, leaving 17 bases between them. The CDR3 runs to 14 residues. Germline V gives CDR1 SGHNT, CDR2 YENEEA. Here the CDR3 reads CATKGGQINTEAFF. The CDR3 nucleotides are TGTGCCACCAAAGGCGGGCAGATCAACACTGAAGCTTTCTTT.

This rearrangement joins TRBV5-1 to TRBJ2-7, with 7 positions matching TRBD1. The CDR3 consists of 14 residues. Per germline, CDR1 SGHRS and CDR2 YFSETQ. With V trimmed by 4 bases and J by 0 bases, 4 bases remained unmatched. The CDR3 sequence: CASSSGQDSYEQYF. CDR3 coding DNA: TGCGCCAGCAGCAGCGGACAGGACTCCTACGAGCAGTACTTC.

Only a few counts were recorded for this clone. V usage is TRBV19 and J usage is TRBJ2-5, with D maybe TRBD1 (6 bases). Trimming removed 3 bases from V and 6 bases from J, with 11 bases in between. CDR1 LNHDA and CDR2 SQIVND come from the germline V gene (reference sequence). The CDR3 has 13 amino acids. The CDR3 is CASSIGRGQTQYF. CDR3 sequence (DNA): TGTGCCAGTAGTATCGGCAGGGGACAGACCCAGTACTTC.